This T cell receptor beta chain was sequenced for a study of shared clonotypes between healthy human individuals. Whole-study results and caveats: Despite large depth, rarefaction showed incomplete sorted-subset sequencing.

Concerning this clone: Its cognate antigen is unknown.

CDR3 length: 13 residues. CDR1 is SNHLY, CDR2 FYNNEI, per germline. Trimming removed 4 bases at V and 7 bases at J, with 13 bases between. Clones were read by immunoSEQ multiplex PCR, and TCRdb kept only the in-frame ones, dropping some. The repertoire includes about 2,500,000 clones, roughly nine tenths of them detected once, and around 0.14% sits in the top ten. Sample: naive CD4+ T cells sorted from blood. Sample subset: CD45RA+ positively selected. J is TRBJ2-5 and V is TRBV2; D gene uncertain. This clonotype was sampled from a man aged 18-30 years in good health. CDR3 in amino acids: CASSVGPAGTQYF. DNA of the CDR3: TGTGCCAGCAGTGTAGGGCCAGCAGGGACCCAGTACTTC.